Presented here are 28 T cell receptor beta chains from one specimen sequenced in a study of cytomegalovirus exposure and HLA in healthy donors. The PCR was carried out with 60 Vbeta primers and 13 Jbeta primers. TCRdb keeps only in-frame clones here, not all; method: immunoSEQ multiplex PCR. The profile shows 50,000 to 75,000 clones, approximately 80% of them singletons. Sequencing was performed on PBMCs. The receptor source for this set is a human donor in good health.

The chain has TRBV18 and TRBJ1-2, with 8 nucleotides matching TRBD1. Germline-derived CDR1 and CDR2 are KGHSH and LQKENI. Unmatched junction bases numbered 5, after V lost 1 base and J lost 1 base. This CDR3 is 16 amino acids long. CDR3 DNA sequence: TGTGCCAGCTCACCACGGACAGGGTTAGATAACTATGGCTACACCTTC. Its protein product is CASSPRTGLDNYGYTF.

V gene TRBV30 combines with J gene TRBJ2-5, with D possibly TRBD1 on 5 matching bases. Trimming pared 1 base from V and 1 base from J, leaving 19 bases between. CDR3 length: 17 residues. Looked up from germline, CDR1 is GTSNPN and CDR2 is SVGIG (reference sequence). The CDR3 sequence is CAWSASLIGAVQETQYF. CDR3 bases: TGTGCCTGGAGTGCCAGTCTCATTGGGGCAGTCCAAGAGACCCAGTACTTC.

The chain employs TRBV7-2 and TRBJ2-7; D possibly corresponds to TRBD1 (8 bases). Germline V gene lookup returns CDR1 SGHTA and CDR2 FQGNSA. This CDR3 is 14 amino acids long. The V end was cut by 4 bases, the J end by 4 bases, with 14 bases between. The chain's CDR3 is CASSSQGGLYEQYF. In DNA, the CDR3 is TGTGCCAGCAGCTCACAGGGGGGGTTATACGAGCAGTACTTC.

This chain uses TRBV7-2 with TRBJ1-1; a possible D gene is TRBD1 (6 bases). V gave up 1 base and J gave up 5 bases, with 14 bases separating them. This CDR3 spans 15 amino acids. Germline CDR1 reads SGHTA; CDR2 reads FQGNSA. CDR3 amino acids: CASSLGAQGGTEAFF. The CDR3 region has the DNA TGTGCCAGCAGCTTAGGGGCACAGGGCGGAACTGAAGCTTTCTTT.

This clone has a handful of counts. This sequence joins TRBV4-2 and TRBJ1-5, with TRBD1 matching 8 bases. Trimming took 1 base from V and 3 from J; bases not matched to a gene: 5. The CDR3 has 16 amino acids. Germline values: CDR1 LGHNA, CDR2 YNFKEQ. This CDR3 reads CASSQAPTGVNQPQHF. The CDR3 DNA sequence: TGTGCCAGCAGCCAAGCCCCGACAGGGGTCAATCAGCCCCAGCATTTT.

A few counts support this clone. The J gene is TRBJ1-2, the V gene TRBV6-5, with 10 nucleotides matching TRBD1. J was trimmed by 7 bases and V by 7 bases; bases with no gene match: 12. This CDR3 is 15 amino acids long. The germline V gene has CDR1 MNHEY and CDR2 SVGAGI. The CDR3 DNA reads as TGTGCCAGCATGTTTAGAGGGGACAGGGGAGGTGGCTACACCTTC. Amino acids: CASMFRGDRGGGYTF.

V and J are TRBV15 and TRBJ1-1; possibly TRBD1 for D (6 bases). Germline V gives CDR1 LNHNV, CDR2 YYDKDF (reference sequence). The CDR3 is 18 residues long. V was shortened by 8 bases and J by 2 bases, with 27 bases between the two germline ends. CDR3 region: CATGFVEEAGTKNTEAFF. CDR3 DNA sequence: TGTGCCACCGGTTTCGTAGAGGAGGCCGGGACAAAAAACACTGAAGCTTTCTTT. Together with reference TRBV15 and TRBJ1-1, the CDR3 gives the full variable domain: DAMVIQNPRYQVTQFGKPVTLSCSQTLNHNVMYWYQQKSSQAPKLLFHYYDKDFNNEADTPDNFQSRRPNTSFCFLDIRSPGLGDTAMYLCATGFVEEAGTKNTEAFFGQGTRLTVV.

The chain employs TRBV7-9 and TRBJ1-2; D is unresolved. Trimming shortened V by 5 bases and J by 4 bases, and 29 bases separated the two germline ends. Germline V CDR1 and CDR2: SEHNR, FQNEAQ (reference sequence). The CDR3 extends over 19 amino acids. The chain's CDR3 is CASSVRGGAEDGPSYGYTF. The CDR3 DNA follows: TGTGCCAGCAGCGTAAGAGGAGGCGCGGAGGACGGACCTTCCTATGGCTACACCTTC.

This sequence joins TRBV29-1 and TRBJ1-2; 10 bases map to TRBD1. J gave up 2 bases and V 6 bases, and 6 bases lay outside the gene matches. The CDR3 extends over 14 amino acids. Germline V gene sequence: CDR1 SQVTM, CDR2 ANQGSEA. The CDR3 region is CSVAGTGANYGYTF. DNA of the CDR3: TGCAGCGTGGCTGGGACAGGGGCAAACTATGGCTACACCTTC.

The chain carries TRBV5-6 and TRBJ2-6; 8 positions match TRBD2. The CDR3 length is 18 residues. J lost 0 bases, V lost 0 bases, and 5 bases had no gene match. The germline V gene encodes CDR1 SGHDT and CDR2 YYEEEE. The CDR3 sequence: CASSLGVAGNSGANVLTF. The CDR3 nucleotides are TGTGCCAGCAGCTTGGGTGTAGCGGGGAACTCTGGGGCCAACGTCCTGACTTTC. Together with reference TRBV5-6 and TRBJ2-6, the CDR3 gives the full variable domain: DAGVTQSPTHLIKTRGQQVTLRCSPKSGHDTVSWYQQALGQGPQFIFQYYEEEERQRGNFPDRFSGHQFPNYSSELNVNALLLGDSALYLCASSLGVAGNSGANVLTFGAGSRLTVL.

The gene calls are TRBV25-1 and TRBJ1-1, with D uncertain. The length of the CDR3 is 14 residues. V lost 4 bases to trimming and J lost 1 base, with 10 bases between them. Germline lookup yields CDR1 MGHDK and CDR2 SYGVNS. CDR3 nucleotides: TGTGCCAGCAGTGTCTCGACTGCGAACACTGAAGCTTTCTTT. It codes for CASSVSTANTEAFF.

This clone has just one count. This chain links TRBV6-5 with TRBJ2-1, with D perhaps TRBD1 (5 bases). Trimming stripped 0 bases from V and 10 bases from J, with 10 bases between. Germline CDR1 is MNHEY and CDR2 is SVGAGI. This CDR3 has 13 residues. In nucleotides, the CDR3 is TGTGCCAGCAGTTACTCACACAAGGGGGAGCAGTTCTTC. Amino acid sequence: CASSYSHKGEQFF.

This clone has more than one count but fewer than ten. This chain uses TRBV2 with TRBJ2-5, with a weak D call TRBD2 (5 bases). Germline CDR1 reads SNHLY; CDR2 reads FYNNEI. The germline V and J ends were trimmed by 4 bases and 3 bases, with 15 bases remaining between them. The CDR3 runs to 15 residues. Here the CDR3 DNA reads TGTGCCAGCAGTGGAGGAGGCCTAGCTAAAGAGACCCAGTACTTC. Translating gives CASSGGGLAKETQYF.

The CDR3 DNA reads TGCGCCAGCAGCCGAGGACAGGGTGTCGGTAAGACCCAGTACTTC. Protein product: CASSRGQGVGKTQYF. The genes are TRBV5-1 and TRBJ2-5, with TRBD1 matching over 8 bases. There are 15 residues in the CDR3. V lost 4 bases and J lost 6; bases outside the gene matches: 11. Germline V gene data show CDR1 as SGHRS and CDR2 as YFSETQ.

The chain joins TRBV4-2 to TRBJ1-5, with no clear D. Germline loops: CDR1 LGHNA, CDR2 YNFKEQ. Trimming removed 0 bases at V and 2 bases at J, with 11 bases between. The CDR3 has 16 amino acids. The CDR3 coding sequence is TGTGCCAGCAGCCAAGAAGAGGGAAACGGCAATCAGCCCCAGCATTTT. It translates to CASSQEEGNGNQPQHF.

This clone was counted once. This sequence joins TRBV7-2 and TRBJ2-7; unclear D gene. The CDR3 loop spans 13 amino acids. V shed 1 base and J shed 3 bases, with 7 bases lying between them. Germline V gene lookup returns CDR1 SGHTA and CDR2 FQGNSA. CDR3 region: CASSLEPNYEQYF. Here the CDR3 DNA reads TGTGCCAGCAGCTTAGAACCTAACTACGAGCAGTACTTC. The variable domain in full, completed from reference TRBV7-2 and TRBJ2-7, reads GAGVSQSPSNKVTEKGKDVELRCDPISGHTALYWYRQSLGQGLEFLIYFQGNSAPDKSGLPSDRFSAERTGGSVSTLTIQRTQQEDSAVYLCASSLEPNYEQYFGPGTRLTVT.

The rearrangement joins TRBV7-9 to TRBJ2-5, with 7 bases lining up with TRBD2. Near its end, the DNA agrees better with TRBJ2-7, so the J call may be wrong. From germline, CDR1 is SEHNR and CDR2 FQNEAQ (reference sequence). The length of the CDR3 is 15 residues. The CDR3 DNA follows: TGTGCCAGCAGCTTGAGCGGGATCGGTTCCTACGAGCAGTACTTC. As protein: CASSLSGIGSYEQYF.

J is TRBJ1-2 and V is TRBV28; the D gene is possibly TRBD1 (5 bases). Germline V lookup: CDR1 MDHEN, CDR2 SYDVKM. With 8 bases removed from V and 3 bases from J, the gap between germline ends came to 16 bases. The CDR3 is made up of 14 amino acids. CDR3 DNA sequence: TGTGCCAGCGGCATCTCAGGGTGGGACTATGGCTACACCTTC. Amino acid sequence: CASGISGWDYGYTF.

The rearrangement uses TRBV7-2 and TRBJ1-2, with TRBD1 matching 9 bases. Germline assignment: CDR1 SGHTA and CDR2 FQGNSA. The CDR3 has 13 residues. J was trimmed by 7 bases and V by 5 bases; bases with no gene match: 5. CDR3 sequence: CASSARQGGGYTF. DNA for the CDR3: TGTGCCAGCAGCGCACGACAGGGGGGTGGCTACACCTTC.

The chain uses TRBV6-1 and TRBJ1-5; possibly TRBD1 for D (6 bases). V lost 5 bases, J lost 4 bases, and 12 bases lay in between. The CDR3 is 14 residues long. The germline gives CDR1 MNHNS, CDR2 SASEGT. CDR3 coding DNA: TGTGCCAGCAGTTCTACAGGGCCTAATCAGCCCCAGCATTTT. It encodes CASSSTGPNQPQHF.

In DNA, the CDR3 is TGTGCCAGCAGCTTCAGTTTCCAGGGGAACTACAATGAGCAGTTCTTC. It is translated as CASSFSFQGNYNEQFF. V is TRBV5-8 and J is TRBJ2-1, with D possibly TRBD1 on 6 matching bases. Germline lookup yields CDR1 SGHTS and CDR2 YDEGEE. The ends were cut back, 2 bases at V and 3 bases at J, with 15 bases in the middle. This CDR3 comprises 16 residues.

The V gene is TRBV7-9, the J gene TRBJ2-1; TRBD2 agrees at 8 bases. The CDR3 runs to 18 residues. The germline CDR1 and CDR2 sequences are SEHNR and FQNEAQ (reference sequence). V lost 5 bases to trimming and J lost 3 bases; unmatched junction nucleotides: 15. Here the CDR3 reads CASSPLGIAGSFYNEQFF. The CDR3 DNA sequence: TGTGCCAGCAGCCCCTTGGGGATAGCGGGGAGTTTCTACAATGAGCAGTTCTTC.

V is TRBV25-1 and J is TRBJ2-3; maybe TRBD2 (5 bases). Trimming removed 1 base at V and 8 bases at J, with 7 bases between. CDR1 and CDR2 (germline): MGHDK, SYGVNS. The CDR3 runs 12 residues. CDR3 sequence reads: CASSELGSTQYF. The CDR3 DNA reads TGTGCCAGCAGTGAATTAGGGAGTACGCAGTATTTT.

Concerning this clone itself: The sample has other DNA sequences that encode this CDR3 too. The chain is built from TRBV7-6 and TRBJ1-6; perhaps TRBD1 as D (6 bases). CDR3 size: 15 residues. The ends were cut back, 1 base at V and 10 bases at J, with 14 bases in the middle. CDR1 SGHVS and CDR2 FNYEAQ come from the germline V gene. CDR3 DNA: TGTGCCAGCAGCTTAGAAGCGGTGACAGGATCACCCCTCCACTTT. Its translation is CASSLEAVTGSPLHF.

V gene TRBV19 combines with J gene TRBJ2-1; 13 positions agree with TRBD2. CDR3 length: 15 residues. V was pared by 9 bases and J by 8 bases, with 10 bases of the junction left unmatched. Germline V gene data show CDR1 as LNHDA and CDR2 as SQIVND (reference sequence). The CDR3 loop is CASLKTSGGKDEQFF. DNA of the CDR3: TGTGCCAGCCTTAAGACTAGCGGGGGGAAGGATGAGCAGTTCTTC.

V usage is TRBV7-8 and J usage is TRBJ2-1; 11 nucleotides agree with TRBD1. The junction had 5 bases not matched to a gene; V was cut back by 1 base and J by 3 bases. This CDR3 is 17 amino acids long. Germline loops: CDR1 SGHVS, CDR2 FQNEAQ. CDR3: CASSLGRDRGGYNEQFF. In DNA, the CDR3 is TGTGCCAGCAGCTTAGGTCGGGACAGGGGGGGCTACAATGAGCAGTTCTTC.

The V gene is TRBV5-5, the J gene TRBJ2-5, with 10 nucleotides matching TRBD1. The DNA end is a closer match to TRBJ2-7, so the J assignment may be wrong. CDR1 SGHKS and CDR2 YYEKEE come from the germline V gene (reference sequence). The CDR3 spans 15 residues. The CDR3 nucleotides are TGTGCCAGCAGCTCAGCCGGGACAGGGGTTGGCGAGCAGTACTTC. This codes for CASSSAGTGVGEQYF.

The chain employs TRBV6-1 and TRBJ2-7; possible D gene TRBD2, 6 bases. The CDR3 has 14 residues. V lost 7 bases to trimming and J lost 7 bases, with 20 bases between them. The germline CDR1 and CDR2 sequences are MNHNS and SASEGT. DNA for the CDR3: TGTGCCAGCAAACGGGGGTTTTGGCCTACGGAGCAGTACTTC. Translation gives CASKRGFWPTEQYF.